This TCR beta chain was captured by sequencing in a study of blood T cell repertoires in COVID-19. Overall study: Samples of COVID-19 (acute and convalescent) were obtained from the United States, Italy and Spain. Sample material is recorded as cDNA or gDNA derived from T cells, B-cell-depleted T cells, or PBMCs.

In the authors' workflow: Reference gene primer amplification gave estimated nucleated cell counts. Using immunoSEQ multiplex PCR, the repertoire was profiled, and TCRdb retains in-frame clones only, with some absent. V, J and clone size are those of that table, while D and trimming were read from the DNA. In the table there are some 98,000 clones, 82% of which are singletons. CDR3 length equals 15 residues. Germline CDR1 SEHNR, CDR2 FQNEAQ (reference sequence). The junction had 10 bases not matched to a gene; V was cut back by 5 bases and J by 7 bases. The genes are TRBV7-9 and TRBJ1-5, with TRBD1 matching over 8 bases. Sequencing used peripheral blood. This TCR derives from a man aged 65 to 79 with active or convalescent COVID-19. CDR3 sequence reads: CASSPNQGAGQPQHF. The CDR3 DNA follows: TGTGCCAGCAGCCCCAACCAGGGGGCAGGGCAGCCCCAGCATTTT. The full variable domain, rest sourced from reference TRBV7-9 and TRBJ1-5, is DTGVSQNPRHKITKRGQNVTFRCDPISEHNRLYWYRQTLGQGPEFLTYFQNEAQLEKSRLLSDRFSAERPKGSFSTLEIQRTEQGDSAMYLCASSPNQGAGQPQHFGDGTRLSIL.